This T cell receptor (beta chain) was captured by sequencing in a study of response to subunit inactivated influenza vaccine. Study-wide findings and caveats: The authors put forward the suggestion that each seasonal influenza vaccination may bring in only a limited number of new T cells.

TCRdb ran MiXCR on the RT-PCR reads and lists one entry per CDR3 protein. The sample gives about 530,000 distinct CDR3 sequences, approximately 12% of which show up once; roughly 10% is in the top ten. The length of the CDR3 is 17 residues. The V and J ends lost 4 bases and 1 base respectively, with 19 bases between them. Germline assignment: CDR1 SEHNR and CDR2 FQNEAQ (reference sequence). This clonotype has at least ten counts. As yet, its antigen is unknown. The V gene is TRBV7-9, the J gene TRBJ2-5; D call uncertain. The clonotype comes from a middle-aged man who received an inactivated influenza vaccine. Material: PBMCs from blood, obtained on the day of vaccination. The chain's CDR3 is CASSSYSGAVRQETQYF. The CDR3 DNA reads as TGTGCCAGCAGCTCTTATTCAGGTGCCGTTCGCCAAGAGACCCAGTACTTC.